A selection of T cell receptor beta chains follows, all from one sample in a study of CD8+CD57+ T cells in acquired aplastic anemia. MiXCR, run by TCRdb on the reads, gives a single entry per CDR3 protein. The table has around 230,000 distinct CDR3 sequences, about 59% seen once. Sequencing was performed on sorted CD4+, CD8+, or CD8+CD57+ T cells (not recorded which) from PBMCs. The receptors here all came from a human donor in good health. CDR3s leave out the opening cysteine and the closing phenylalanine or tryptophan. Size values are once, few and many counts, or a class for expanded clones, and some rows have none.

>.|TRBV7-4|TRBJ2-1
ASSHGASGTFNEQF
>.|TRBV25-1|TRBJ1-2
ASSENSGYT
>.|TRBV2|TRBJ2-4
ASSKLQDLKNIQY
>.|TRBV7-9|TRBJ1-2
ASSAPGGAAGYT
>.|TRBV7-9|TRBJ2-1
ASIRDRVGYNEQF
>once|TRBV2|TRBJ2-5
ASSPRWGAQETQY
>.|TRBV5-1|TRBJ2-7
ASSTAGTGGDEQY
>once|TRBV5-1|TRBJ1-6
ASSLQGANSPLH
>.|TRBV2|TRBJ2-2
ASSDWTSGSGELF
>few|TRBV2|TRBJ1-1
ASRDDRVEAF
>.|TRBV9|TRBJ1-5
ASSEGGESNQPQH
>.|TRBV19|TRBJ2-7
ASSIVGSNPEQY
>.|TRBV10-3|TRBJ2-3
AISEGAGTLTDTQY
>few|TRBV9|TRBJ1-6
ASSDRGEAPLH
>.|TRBV5-1|TRBJ2-1
ASSLKGSLDEQF
>.|TRBV28|TRBJ2-3
ASSLDSYSTDTQY
>.|TRBV7-2|TRBJ2-7
ASSLAGVGTYEQY
>.|TRBV7-6|TRBJ2-5
ASSRDRDLQETQY
>.|TRBV4-1|TRBJ2-7
ASSQDHGDEEQY
>.|TRBV7-8|TRBJ2-3
ASSRSGPIGDTQY
>.|TRBV20-1|TRBJ2-7
SAKRDNYEQY
>.|TRBV5-1|TRBJ2-7
ASSLERGGYEQY
>few|TRBV20-1|TRBJ1-2
SARELGGYGYT
>many|TRBV9|TRBJ2-1
ASSVVGGGAYNEQF
>few|TRBV7-2|TRBJ2-7
ASSSPNGLAGGAYEQY
>once|TRBV20-1|TRBJ1-5
SARQGGQPQH
>many|TRBV6-2/TRBV6-3|TRBJ2-7
ASSLTSVFEQY
>.|TRBV20-1|TRBJ2-7
SASGTTISYEQY
>many|TRBV6-1|TRBJ1-1
AITGWANTEAF
>.|TRBV15|TRBJ2-1
AAQTGIDNEQF
>many|TRBV6-6|TRBJ2-7
ASSYGQGPLNYEQY
>.|TRBV4-1|TRBJ2-7
ASRRQGADEQY
>few|TRBV24-1|TRBJ2-1
ATSDPSGGREQF
>.|TRBV7-7|TRBJ2-5
ASSLAGYQETQY
>.|TRBV10-2|TRBJ2-3
ASSAGVVGDTQY
>.|TRBV12-3/TRBV12-4|TRBJ2-5
ASSLGWRRGLIQETQY
>once|TRBV29-1|TRBJ1-1
SVGQWENTEAF